Listed here are 7 T cell receptor beta chains from one sample, sequenced in a study of T-cell memory formation after mild COVID-19. From the 5' RACE reads, TCRdb called clonotypes with MiXCR, one entry per CDR3 protein. The sample includes 550,000 to 700,000 distinct CDR3 sequences, around a sixth seen only once; the top ten take less than 10%. Sequencing input: PBMCs or a T cell subset sorted from them (not recorded which). These receptors were obtained from an adult woman who had mild COVID-19 (a few samples of this study predate the infection). Cell type and time point are not known.

This clonotype has more than one count but fewer than ten. V is TRBV4-2 and J is TRBJ2-7, with D perhaps matching TRBD2 (6 bases). Looked up from germline, CDR1 is LGHNA and CDR2 is YNFKEQ. The CDR3 is 16 residues long. V was shortened by 4 bases and J by 3 bases, with 19 bases between the two germline ends. The CDR3 DNA reads TGTGCCAGCAGCCCTGGACTATCGGCGGATTACTACGAGCAGTACTTC. Encoded protein: CASSPGLSADYYEQYF.

This chain connects TRBV7-8 to TRBJ1-5, with 8 bases identical to TRBD1. CDR3 length: 16 residues. J gave up 6 bases and V 1 base, and 8 bases lay outside the gene matches. The V gene's germline CDR1 is SGHVS and CDR2 FQNEAQ. The CDR3 is CASSLGVTGEGQPQHF. DNA for the CDR3: TGTGCCAGCAGCTTAGGAGTGACAGGGGAAGGTCAGCCCCAGCATTTT.

This clonotype was counted between two and nine times. The V and J genes are TRBV4-1 and TRBJ1-4; no definite D call. Germline lookup yields CDR1 MGHRA and CDR2 YSYEKL. This CDR3 spans 18 amino acids. The ends were cut back, 1 base at V and 0 bases at J, with 15 bases in the middle. For the CDR3, the DNA is TGCGCCAGCAGCCAAGTTGGGCAGTACCCAGCAACTAATGAAAAACTGTTTTTT. Its protein product is CASSQVGQYPATNEKLFF.

This clonotype was seen many times. An end of the junction differs from the germline gene, which may be a read error. The chain is built from TRBV5-1 and TRBJ1-1; TRBD1 agrees at 8 bases. Per germline, CDR1 SGHRS and CDR2 YFSETQ. CDR3 length: 14 amino acids. The CDR3 DNA reads as TGTGCCAGCAGTCCCGGACAGGGCGGGACTGAAGCTTTCTTT. Amino acid sequence: CASSPGQGGTEAFF.

The V gene is TRBV4-3, the J gene TRBJ2-7; a weak D match, TRBD1 (7 bases). The ends were cut back, 0 bases at V and 6 bases at J, with 15 bases in the middle. Germline V gene data show CDR1 as LGHNA and CDR2 as YSLEER. CDR3 length equals 15 residues. The CDR3 reads CASSQDGGAGGEQYF. CDR3 in DNA: TGCGCCAGCAGCCAAGACGGGGGCGCAGGGGGCGAGCAGTACTTC.

This clonotype appeared a few times. This chain links TRBV5-1 with TRBJ2-7; 10 bases agree with TRBD2. V was clipped by 1 base and J by 2 bases; unmatched bases: 6. Germline V CDR1 and CDR2: SGHRS, YFSETQ. The CDR3 extends over 16 amino acids. The CDR3 is CASSLIGTSVPYEQYF. The CDR3 nucleotides are TGCGCCAGCAGCTTGATTGGGACTAGCGTGCCCTACGAGCAGTACTTC. The full variable domain, its missing parts supplied by reference TRBV5-1 and TRBJ2-7, is KAGVTQTPRYLIKTRGQQVTLSCSPISGHRSVSWYQQTPGQGLQFLFEYFSETQRNKGNFPGRFSGRQFSNSRSEMNVSTLELGDSALYLCASSLIGTSVPYEQYFGPGTRLTVT.

This clonotype was seen only a few times. The chain has TRBV24-1 and TRBJ2-1; the D gene could be TRBD1 or TRBD2 (5 bases each). The CDR3 spans 14 residues. The germline gives CDR1 KGHDR, CDR2 SFDVKD. V dropped 8 bases and J dropped 5 bases, with 15 bases sitting between them. This chain's CDR3 is CATMSGTGNNEQFF. CDR3 nucleotides: TGTGCCACCATGTCCGGGACGGGAAACAATGAGCAGTTCTTC.